A selection of T cell receptor beta chains follows, all from one sample in a study of blood T cell repertoires in COVID-19. Sequenced by immunoSEQ multiplex PCR; TCRdb stores in-frame clones only, minus some. The top ten clones hold about 7% of a sample with more than 140,000 clones, around 83% of them seen once. Sequenced material: peripheral blood. The receptors were gathered from a woman between 50 and 59 years old in a cohort sampled during active or convalescent COVID-19. Both conserved end residues are part of each CDR3. D genes are given only for firm matches. Size tells how often a clone was seen (once, few, many) or the class of an expanded clone, and some rows leave it out.

D	size	J	V	DNA	CDR3
-	-	TRBJ1-6	TRBV27	TGTGCCAGCAGTTTATCGATGGGACTAGGGAACTCACCCCTCCACTTT	CASSLSMGLGNSPLHF
TRBD2	-	TRBJ2-3	TRBV2	TGTGCCACCGGGGGGGGGCCGGGGGATACGCAGTATTTT	CATGGGPGDTQYF
-	-	TRBJ2-3	TRBV14	TGTGCCAGCAGCCAAGTATTCCCAGATACGCAGTATTTT	CASSQVFPDTQYF
-	-	TRBJ2-7	TRBV19	TGTGCCAGTAGTTCCCAGGCCTCCTACGAGCAGTACTTC	CASSSQASYEQYF
-	-	TRBJ1-1	TRBV7-6	TGTGCCAGCAGCCTGGGTTGGGGGGAAAGGACTGAAGCTTTCTTT	CASSLGWGERTEAFF
TRBD1	-	TRBJ2-7	TRBV5-1	TGCGCCAGCAGCGGACAGGGCCCCTACGAGCAGTACTTC	CASSGQGPYEQYF
-	many	TRBJ2-3	TRBV10-3	TGTGCCATCAGTGAGTCAAGCGGGCGTAGCACAGATACGCAGTATTTT	CAISESSGRSTDTQYF
TRBD2	-	TRBJ2-3	TRBV5-1	TGCGCCAGCAGCTTCGGGCGCGGGGGGGCAGATACGCAGTATTTT	CASSFGRGGADTQYF
-	once	TRBJ1-1	TRBV4-1	TGCGCCAGCAGAAAGGCGGCAACCATGAACACTGAAGCTTTCTTT	CASRKAATMNTEAFF
TRBD2	-	TRBJ2-5	TRBV6-2/TRBV6-3	TGTGCCAGCAGTTACTTAGCGGGGGGCAGTGAGACCCAGTACTTC	CASSYLAGGSETQYF
-	-	TRBJ1-2	TRBV28	TGTGCCAGCAGCACTTCAGGCATTAACTATGGCTACACCTTC	CASSTSGINYGYTF
-	-	TRBJ2-5	TRBV7-3	TGTGCCAGCAGCCCGAGGGTGGACAGAGAAGAGACCCAGTACTTC	CASSPRVDREETQYF
-	-	TRBJ1-6	TRBV7-8	TGTGCCAGCAGCTTAGACAGGGTCAATTCACCCCTCCACTTT	CASSLDRVNSPLHF
TRBD1	-	TRBJ1-1	TRBV10-1	TGCGCCAGCAGTGCGGGGACAGCGAACACTGAAGCTTTCTTT	CASSAGTANTEAFF
TRBD2	few	TRBJ2-7	TRBV13	TGTGCCAGCAGCCCCCCGACTAGCGCGTACGAGCAGTACTTC	CASSPPTSAYEQYF
TRBD2	few	TRBJ2-3	TRBV7-9	TGTGCCAGCAGCCCCGGGACTAGCGGGGGGGCAGATACGCAGTATTTT	CASSPGTSGGADTQYF
-	-	TRBJ1-2	TRBV7-2	TGTGCCAGCAGCTTAGGGCTGAGGGCTGACTATGGCTACACCTTC	CASSLGLRADYGYTF
-	-	TRBJ1-4	TRBV5-4	TGTGCCAGCAGCTTGAGGGCAGGGGAAGTCGGTGGGGAAAAACTGTTTTTT	CASSLRAGEVGGEKLFF
-	-	TRBJ1-6	TRBV9	TGTGCCAGCAGCGTAGGGGGAGGGGATTCACCCCTCCACTTT	CASSVGGGDSPLHF
TRBD2	-	TRBJ2-1	TRBV19	TGTGCCAGTAGCCGGGGAGGGGATAACAATGAGCAGTTCTTC	CASSRGGDNNEQFF
TRBD1	-	TRBJ2-7	TRBV7-9	TGTGCCAGCAGCTCTTACAGGGGGTCCTACGAGCAGTACTTC	CASSSYRGSYEQYF
TRBD1	-	TRBJ2-3	TRBV12-5	TGTGCTAGTGATTCACAGGGGAGTATCACAGATACGCAGTATTTT	CASDSQGSITDTQYF
-	-	TRBJ2-1	TRBV20-1	TGCAGTGCTACCAACTACAATGAGCAGTTCTTC	CSATNYNEQFF
-	-	TRBJ1-2	TRBV7-2	TGTGCCAGCAGCTTAGCGCGGAGTCCGCCATACTACACCTTC	CASSLARSPPYYTF
-	-	TRBJ1-2	TRBV24-1	TGTGCCACCAGTGATGATGACACGGAGGACTATGGCTACACCTTC	CATSDDDTEDYGYTF
TRBD2	-	TRBJ2-3	TRBV7-6	TGTGCCAGCAGCCCTTTCGGACTAGCAGCCGATACGCAGTATTTT	CASSPFGLAADTQYF
TRBD2	-	TRBJ2-3	TRBV4-2	TGTGCCAGCAGCCAAGCCGCGGGGGGATTCACAGATACGCAGTATTTT	CASSQAAGGFTDTQYF
TRBD1	-	TRBJ2-3	TRBV3-1/TRBV3-2	TGTGCCAGCAGCCTCCGACAGGGAAGGGCAGATACGCAGTATTTT	CASSLRQGRADTQYF
-	-	TRBJ1-5	TRBV4-1	TGCGCCAGCAGCCAAGATCCGGGTGCAAGCAATCAGCCCCAGCATTTT	CASSQDPGASNQPQHF
TRBD1	few	TRBJ1-4	TRBV19	TGTGCCAGTAGTGTGAACAGGGGAGAAAAACTGTTTTTT	CASSVNRGEKLFF
TRBD1	once	TRBJ2-7	TRBV15	TGTGCCACCAGCAGATTCTCCGGGACAGCCTACGAGCAGTACTTC	CATSRFSGTAYEQYF
TRBD1	-	TRBJ2-7	TRBV15	TGTGCCACCAGGGCAGGGGGCTCCTACGAGCAGTACTTC	CATRAGGSYEQYF
TRBD2	-	TRBJ2-1	TRBV7-3	TGTGCCAGCAGCTTTCAAGCGGGGGGGCCAGGCAATGAGCAGTTCTTC	CASSFQAGGPGNEQFF
TRBD2	few	TRBJ2-1	TRBV5-1	TGCGCCAGCAGCTTGGGGACTAGCGGTGACAATGAGCAGTTCTTC	CASSLGTSGDNEQFF
TRBD2	few	TRBJ2-2	TRBV3-1/TRBV3-2	TGTGCCAGCAGCCTTCTAGCGGCTAACACCGGGGAGCTGTTTTTT	CASSLLAANTGELFF
-	-	TRBJ1-2	TRBV7-2	TGTGCCAGCAGCCTAGAGGGGGTTGGGTTTCCCTATGGCTACACCTTC	CASSLEGVGFPYGYTF
-	-	TRBJ2-3	TRBV2	TGTGCCAGCAGAACCAGGGTAGTTGGCACAGATACGCAGTATTTT	CASRTRVVGTDTQYF
-	-	TRBJ1-2	TRBV5-1	TGCGCCAGCAGCTTAGGCAGGGTAGTGGATGGCTACACCTTC	CASSLGRVVDGYTF
-	-	TRBJ2-2	TRBV24-1	TGTGCCACCAGTGATTTTAGTATCAGGGGAAAGGCCGGGGAGCTGTTTTTT	CATSDFSIRGKAGELFF
-	-	TRBJ1-2	TRBV5-1	TGCGCCAGCAGCGCTACAGCTAACTATGGCTACACCTTC	CASSATANYGYTF
-	-	TRBJ2-6	TRBV5-1	TGCGCCAGCAGCTTGGTCGAGGCCGGGGCCAACGTCCTGACTTTC	CASSLVEAGANVLTF
-	few	TRBJ2-5	TRBV10-3	TGTGCCATCAGTGATTCTGGGCCGCAGACCCAGTACTTC	CAISDSGPQTQYF
-	-	TRBJ2-7	TRBV15	TGTGCCACCAGCAGAGATCCCCAGGGGCGCTCCTACGAGCAGTACTTC	CATSRDPQGRSYEQYF
-	-	TRBJ1-5	TRBV12-3/TRBV12-4	TGTGCCAGCAGTTACAGGGATAATCAGCCCCAGCATTTT	CASSYRDNQPQHF
TRBD1	-	TRBJ2-6	TRBV19	TGTGCCAGTAGTATGGGACAGGGGGTCGGGGCCAACGTCCTGACTTTC	CASSMGQGVGANVLTF
-	-	TRBJ2-7	TRBV12-3/TRBV12-4	TGTGCCAGCAGTGGTCAGGCCTACGAGCAGTACTTC	CASSGQAYEQYF
-	few	TRBJ1-4	TRBV5-4	TGTGCCAGCAGCTCCAGGGGTGAAAAACTGTTTTTT	CASSSRGEKLFF
-	-	TRBJ1-6	TRBV18	TGTGCCAGCTCACCGGTCCAGGCCTATAATTCACCCCTCCACTTT	CASSPVQAYNSPLHF
-	-	TRBJ2-1	TRBV3-1/TRBV3-2	TGTGCCAGCAGTCCTCTCGGAGGGAGAGCCTACAATGAGCAGTTCTTC	CASSPLGGRAYNEQFF
-	many	TRBJ2-5	TRBV5-4	TGTGCCAGCAGCTTGCTCCCGGTGAGGGAGACCCAGTACTTC	CASSLLPVRETQYF
-	-	TRBJ2-3	TRBV10-1	TGCGCCAGCAGTGAAATACACAGCACAGATACGCAGTATTTT	CASSEIHSTDTQYF
-	-	TRBJ2-2	TRBV7-9	TGTGCCACCAAACGCGTCTCGCACACCGGGGAGCTGTTTTTT	CATKRVSHTGELFF
-	-	TRBJ1-1	TRBV27	TGTGCCAGCAGTTTATCCGGAGTAATGAACACTGAAGCTTTCTTT	CASSLSGVMNTEAFF